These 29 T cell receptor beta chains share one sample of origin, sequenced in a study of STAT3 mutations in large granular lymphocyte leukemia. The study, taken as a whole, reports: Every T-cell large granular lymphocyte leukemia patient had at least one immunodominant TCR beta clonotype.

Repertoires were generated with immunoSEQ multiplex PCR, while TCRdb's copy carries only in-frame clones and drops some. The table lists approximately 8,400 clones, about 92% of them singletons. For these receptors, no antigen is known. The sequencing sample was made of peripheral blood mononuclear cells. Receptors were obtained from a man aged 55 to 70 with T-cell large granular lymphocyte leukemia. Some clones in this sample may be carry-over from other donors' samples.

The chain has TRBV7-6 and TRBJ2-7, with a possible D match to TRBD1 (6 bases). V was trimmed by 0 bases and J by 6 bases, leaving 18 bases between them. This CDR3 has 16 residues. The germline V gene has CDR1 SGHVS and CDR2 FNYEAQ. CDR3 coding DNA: TGTGCCAGCAGCTTAGCCCCGACACGGGACATCCTCGAGCAGTACTTC. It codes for CASSLAPTRDILEQYF.

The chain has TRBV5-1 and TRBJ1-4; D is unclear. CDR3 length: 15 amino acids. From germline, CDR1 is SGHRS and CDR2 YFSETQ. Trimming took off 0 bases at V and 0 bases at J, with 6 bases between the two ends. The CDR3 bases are TGCGCCAGCAGCTTGGTAGGGCCAACTAATGAAAAACTGTTTTTT. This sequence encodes CASSLVGPTNEKLFF.

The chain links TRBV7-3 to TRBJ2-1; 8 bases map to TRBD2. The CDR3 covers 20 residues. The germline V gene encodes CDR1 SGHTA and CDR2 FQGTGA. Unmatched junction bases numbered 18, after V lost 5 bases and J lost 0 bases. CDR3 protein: CASSPGGPGGLSHSYNEQFF. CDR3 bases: TGTGCCAGCAGCCCTGGGGGGCCGGGAGGGCTCTCACACTCCTACAATGAGCAGTTCTTC.

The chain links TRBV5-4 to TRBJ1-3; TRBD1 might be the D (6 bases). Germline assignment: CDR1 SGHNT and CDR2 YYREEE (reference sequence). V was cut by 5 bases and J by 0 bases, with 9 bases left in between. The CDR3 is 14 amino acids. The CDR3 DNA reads TGTGCCAGCAGGGACAGTTTCTCTGGAAACACCATATATTTT. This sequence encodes CASRDSFSGNTIYF. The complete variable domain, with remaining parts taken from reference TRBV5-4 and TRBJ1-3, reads ETGVTQSPTHLIKTRGQQVTLRCSSQSGHNTVSWYQQALGQGPQFIFQYYREEENGRGNFPPRFSGLQFPNYSSELNVNALELDDSALYLCASRDSFSGNTIYFGEGSWLTVV.

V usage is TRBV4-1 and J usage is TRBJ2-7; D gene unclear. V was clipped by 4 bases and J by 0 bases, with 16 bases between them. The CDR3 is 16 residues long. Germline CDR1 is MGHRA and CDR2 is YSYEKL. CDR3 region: CASSPTHQTLSYEQYF. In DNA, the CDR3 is TGCGCCAGCAGCCCAACCCACCAGACTCTCTCCTACGAGCAGTACTTC.

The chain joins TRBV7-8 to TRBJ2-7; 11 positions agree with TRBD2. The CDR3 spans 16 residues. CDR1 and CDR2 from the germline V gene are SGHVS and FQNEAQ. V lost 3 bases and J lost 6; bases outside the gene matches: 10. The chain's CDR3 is CASSFQLAGDSSEQYF. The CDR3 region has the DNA TGTGCCAGCAGCTTTCAACTAGCGGGAGATTCATCCGAGCAGTACTTC.

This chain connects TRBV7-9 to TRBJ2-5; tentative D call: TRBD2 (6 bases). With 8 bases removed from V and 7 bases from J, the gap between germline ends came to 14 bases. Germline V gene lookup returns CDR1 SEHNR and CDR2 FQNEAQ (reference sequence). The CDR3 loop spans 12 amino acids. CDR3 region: CASSPILATQYF. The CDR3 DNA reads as TGTGCCAGCTCCCCTATACTAGCGACCCAGTACTTC.

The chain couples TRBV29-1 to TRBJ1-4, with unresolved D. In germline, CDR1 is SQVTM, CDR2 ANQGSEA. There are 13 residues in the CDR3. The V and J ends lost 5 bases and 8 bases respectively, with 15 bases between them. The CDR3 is CSVIKGQEEKLFF. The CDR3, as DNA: TGCAGCGTTATAAAGGGTCAAGAAGAAAAACTGTTTTTT. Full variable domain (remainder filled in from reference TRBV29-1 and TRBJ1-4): SAVISQKPSRDICQRGTSLTIQCQVDSQVTMMFWYRQQPGQSLTLIATANQGSEATYESGFVIDKFPISRPNLTFSTLTVSNMSPEDSSIYLCSVIKGQEEKLFFGSGTQLSVL.

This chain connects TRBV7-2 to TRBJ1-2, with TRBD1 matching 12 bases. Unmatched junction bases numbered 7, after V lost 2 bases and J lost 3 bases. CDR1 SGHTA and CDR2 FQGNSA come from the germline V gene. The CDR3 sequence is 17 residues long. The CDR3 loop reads CASSLIGGQGADYGYTF. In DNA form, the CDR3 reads TGTGCCAGCAGCTTAATTGGGGGACAGGGGGCTGACTATGGCTACACCTTC.

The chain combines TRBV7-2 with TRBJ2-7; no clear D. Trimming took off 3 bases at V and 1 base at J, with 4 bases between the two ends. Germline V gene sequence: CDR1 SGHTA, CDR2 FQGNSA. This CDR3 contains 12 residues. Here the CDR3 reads CASSFGSYEQYF. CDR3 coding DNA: TGTGCCAGCAGCTTTGGATCCTACGAGCAGTACTTC.

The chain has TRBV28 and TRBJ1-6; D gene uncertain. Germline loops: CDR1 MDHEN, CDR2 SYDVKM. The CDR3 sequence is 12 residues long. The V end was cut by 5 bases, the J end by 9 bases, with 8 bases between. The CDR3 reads CASSRVTSPLHF. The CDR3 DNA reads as TGTGCCAGCAGTCGGGTGACTTCACCCCTCCACTTT.

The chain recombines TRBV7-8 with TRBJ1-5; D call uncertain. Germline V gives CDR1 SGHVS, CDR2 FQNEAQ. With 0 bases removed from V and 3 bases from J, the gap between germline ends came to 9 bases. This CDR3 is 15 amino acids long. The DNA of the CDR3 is TGTGCCAGCAGCTTAGCGCATTTGGCCAATCAGCCCCAGCATTTT. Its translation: CASSLAHLANQPQHF.

The CDR3 nucleotides are TGTGCCAGTAGTATTCGGACAGGGTTCCCCTACGAGCAGTACTTC. Its protein product is CASSIRTGFPYEQYF. This chain links TRBV19 with TRBJ2-7; 8 bases map to TRBD1. The CDR3 totals 15 residues. Germline V gene data show CDR1 as LNHDA and CDR2 as SQIVND (reference sequence). V dropped 3 bases and J dropped 2; count of bases not matched to a gene: 6.

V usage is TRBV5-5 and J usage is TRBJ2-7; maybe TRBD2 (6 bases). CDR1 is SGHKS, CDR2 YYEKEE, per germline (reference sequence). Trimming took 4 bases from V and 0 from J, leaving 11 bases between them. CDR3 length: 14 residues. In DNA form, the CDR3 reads TGTGCCAGCAGCCCACGGGAGAGCTCCTACGAGCAGTACTTC. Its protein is CASSPRESSYEQYF.

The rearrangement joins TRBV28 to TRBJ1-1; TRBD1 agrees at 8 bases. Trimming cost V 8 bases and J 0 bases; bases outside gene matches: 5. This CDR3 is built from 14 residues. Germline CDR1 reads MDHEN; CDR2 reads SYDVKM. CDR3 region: CASVQGALNTEAFF. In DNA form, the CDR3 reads TGTGCCAGCGTCCAGGGGGCCTTGAACACTGAAGCTTTCTTT.

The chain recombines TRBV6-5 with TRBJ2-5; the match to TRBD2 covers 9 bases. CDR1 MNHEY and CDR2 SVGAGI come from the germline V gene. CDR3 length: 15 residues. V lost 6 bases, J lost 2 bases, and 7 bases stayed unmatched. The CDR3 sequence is CASSLSGSGQETQYF. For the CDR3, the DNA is TGTGCCAGCAGCCTTAGCGGGAGCGGGCAAGAGACCCAGTACTTC.

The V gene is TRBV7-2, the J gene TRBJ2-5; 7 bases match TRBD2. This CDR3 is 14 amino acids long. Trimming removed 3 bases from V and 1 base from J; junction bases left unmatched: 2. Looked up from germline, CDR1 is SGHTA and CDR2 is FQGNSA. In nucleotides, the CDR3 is TGTGCCAGCAGCTTCCAGCGGGGCCAAGAGACCCAGTACTTC. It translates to CASSFQRGQETQYF.

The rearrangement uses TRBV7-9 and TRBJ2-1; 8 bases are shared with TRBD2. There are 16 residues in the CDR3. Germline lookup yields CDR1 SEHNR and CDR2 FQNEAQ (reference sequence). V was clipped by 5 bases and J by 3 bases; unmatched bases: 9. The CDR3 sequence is CASSPDSGNFYNEQFF. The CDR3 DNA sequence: TGTGCCAGCAGCCCCGATAGCGGGAATTTCTACAATGAGCAGTTCTTC.

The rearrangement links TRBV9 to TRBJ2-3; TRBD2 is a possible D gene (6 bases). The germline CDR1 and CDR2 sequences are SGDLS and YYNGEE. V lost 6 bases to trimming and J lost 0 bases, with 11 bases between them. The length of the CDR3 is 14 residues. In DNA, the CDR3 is TGTGCCAGCAAGCCGGGAGTGAGCACAGATACGCAGTATTTT. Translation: CASKPGVSTDTQYF.

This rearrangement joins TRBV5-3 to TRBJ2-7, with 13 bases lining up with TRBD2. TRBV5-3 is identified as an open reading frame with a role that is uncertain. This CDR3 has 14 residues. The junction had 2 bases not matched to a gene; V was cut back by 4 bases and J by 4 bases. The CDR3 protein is CARSRTSGRYEQYF. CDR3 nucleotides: TGTGCCAGAAGCCGGACTAGCGGGAGATACGAGCAGTACTTC.

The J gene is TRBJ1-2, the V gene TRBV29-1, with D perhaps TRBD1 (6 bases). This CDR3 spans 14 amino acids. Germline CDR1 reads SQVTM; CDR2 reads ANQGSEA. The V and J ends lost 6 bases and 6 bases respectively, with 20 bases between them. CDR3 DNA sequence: TGCAGCGTCCTCCGGGCAGGGGCTACGGATGGCTACACCTTC. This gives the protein CSVLRAGATDGYTF.

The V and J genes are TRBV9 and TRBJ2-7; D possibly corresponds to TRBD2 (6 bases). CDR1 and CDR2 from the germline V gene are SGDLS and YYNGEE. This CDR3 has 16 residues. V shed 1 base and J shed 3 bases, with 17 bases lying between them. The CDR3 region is CASSVSRRGEVYEQYF. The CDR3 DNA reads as TGTGCCAGCAGCGTATCCCGGCGGGGTGAAGTCTACGAGCAGTACTTC.

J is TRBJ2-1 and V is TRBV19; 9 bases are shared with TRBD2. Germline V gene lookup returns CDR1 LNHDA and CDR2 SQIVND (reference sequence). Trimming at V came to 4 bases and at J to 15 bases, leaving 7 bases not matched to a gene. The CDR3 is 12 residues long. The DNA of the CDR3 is TGTGCCAGTAGTAGCCGCGGGACTAGCCCGTTCTTC. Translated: CASSSRGTSPFF.

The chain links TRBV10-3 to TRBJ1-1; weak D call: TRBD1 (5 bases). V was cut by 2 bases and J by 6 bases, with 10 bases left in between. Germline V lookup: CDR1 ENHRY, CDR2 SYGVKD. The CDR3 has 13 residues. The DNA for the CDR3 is TGTGCCATCAGTGAGAGGACACCCCCTGAAGCTTTCTTT. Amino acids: CAISERTPPEAFF.

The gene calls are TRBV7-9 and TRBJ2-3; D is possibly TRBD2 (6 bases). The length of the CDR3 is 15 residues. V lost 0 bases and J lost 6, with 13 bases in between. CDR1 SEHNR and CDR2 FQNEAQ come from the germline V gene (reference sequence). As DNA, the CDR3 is TGTGCCAGCAGCTTAGCATTCCCCGCGGGGGATACGCAGTATTTT. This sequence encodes CASSLAFPAGDTQYF.

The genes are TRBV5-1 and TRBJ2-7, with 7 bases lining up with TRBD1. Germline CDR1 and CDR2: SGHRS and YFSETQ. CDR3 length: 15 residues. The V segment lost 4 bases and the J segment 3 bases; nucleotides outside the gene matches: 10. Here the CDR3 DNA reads TGCGCCAGCAGCGGGTCGACAGGGTCGGTCTACGAGCAGTACTTC. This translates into CASSGSTGSVYEQYF.

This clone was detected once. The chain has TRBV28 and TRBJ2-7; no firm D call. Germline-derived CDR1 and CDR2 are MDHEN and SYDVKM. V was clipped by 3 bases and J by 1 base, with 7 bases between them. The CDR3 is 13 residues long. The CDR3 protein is CASSFVYSYEQYF. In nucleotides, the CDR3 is TGTGCCAGCAGTTTCGTCTATTCCTACGAGCAGTACTTC.

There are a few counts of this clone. Here the CDR3 reads CASSQDVGAGGTYEQYF. For the CDR3, the DNA is TGCGCCAGCAGCCAAGATGTAGGAGCGGGAGGTACCTACGAGCAGTACTTC. V usage is TRBV4-3 and J usage is TRBJ2-7; 9 nucleotides match TRBD2. Germline-derived CDR1 and CDR2 are LGHNA and YSLEER. The CDR3 contains 17 residues. After removal of 0 bases from V and 2 bases from J, the junction contained 8 bases not matched to a gene.

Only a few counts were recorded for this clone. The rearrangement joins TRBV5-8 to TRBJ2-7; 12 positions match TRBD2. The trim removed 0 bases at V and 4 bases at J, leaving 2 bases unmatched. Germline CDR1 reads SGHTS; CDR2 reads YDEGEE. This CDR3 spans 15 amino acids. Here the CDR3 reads CASSLGLAGVYEQYF. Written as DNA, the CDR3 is TGTGCCAGCAGCTTGGGACTAGCGGGAGTTTACGAGCAGTACTTC.